A selection of T cell receptor beta chains follows, all from one sample in a study of blood T cell repertoires in COVID-19. Only in-frame clones appear in the TCRdb table, and some are missing; sequencing was by immunoSEQ multiplex PCR. The sample lists hundreds of thousands of clones; approximately 84% were seen once. Sequencing was performed on peripheral blood. These receptors came from a woman older than 75 with acute or convalescent COVID-19. Each CDR3 is given with its conserved first and last residue. Each record gives: J gene, D gene, V gene, clone size, CDR3 protein, CDR3 DNA. D genes are given only for firm matches. Only part of the rows carry a size: once, few, many, or a class if the clone is expanded.

TRBJ2-7,TRBD1,TRBV18,many,CASSPGQGLSEQYF,TGTGCCAGCTCCCCGGGACAGGGCTTAAGCGAGCAGTACTTC
TRBJ2-1,-,TRBV5-1,-,CASSLVGLPGNNEQFF,TGCGCCAGCAGCTTGGTCGGGCTGCCCGGGAACAATGAGCAGTTCTTC
TRBJ1-2,TRBD1,TRBV7-2,-,CASSLLRDRGYGYTF,TGTGCCAGCAGCTTACTCCGGGACAGGGGGTATGGCTACACCTTC
TRBJ1-1,-,TRBV27,-,CASSLSRQNEAFF,TGTGCCAGCAGTTTATCGCGGCAGAATGAAGCTTTCTTT
TRBJ1-3,-,TRBV10-3,-,CAISISGSGNTIYF,TGTGCCATCAGCATTTCGGGCTCTGGAAACACCATATATTTT
TRBJ1-1,-,TRBV6-5,once,CASSRSGNTEAFF,TGTGCCAGCAGTAGATCAGGGAACACTGAAGCTTTCTTT
TRBJ2-2,TRBD2,TRBV12-3/TRBV12-4,-,CASIAGTGELFF,TGTGCCAGCATAGCGGGCACCGGGGAGCTGTTTTTT
TRBJ2-2,TRBD2,TRBV5-1,-,CASQAGAGTGELFF,TGCGCCAGCCAAGCGGGGGCGGGCACCGGGGAGCTGTTTTTT
TRBJ2-2,TRBD2,TRBV7-8,-,CASSFRRAGGDTGELFF,TGTGCCAGCAGCTTTAGAAGAGCGGGAGGCGACACCGGGGAGCTGTTTTTT
TRBJ2-3,-,TRBV5-4,-,CASSLGGASSTDTQYF,TGTGCCAGCAGCTTGGGCGGAGCCTCTAGCACAGATACGCAGTATTTT
TRBJ2-4,-,TRBV10-2,once,CASSGDLARYF,TGCGCCAGCAGTGGTGACCTAGCGCGGTACTTC
TRBJ2-1,-,TRBV19,-,CAVGATSTKQFF,TGTGCCGTCGGGGCCACTAGCACTAAGCAGTTCTTC
TRBJ2-3,TRBD1,TRBV27,-,CASSLSGQGAGTDTQYF,TGTGCCAGCAGTTTATCGGGACAGGGGGCCGGTACAGATACGCAGTATTTT
TRBJ1-2,TRBD1,TRBV5-4,-,CASSLGPDRDAYGYTF,TGTGCTAGCAGCTTGGGTCCGGACAGGGATGCTTATGGCTACACCTTC
TRBJ2-3,TRBD1,TRBV6-5,-,CASSSQGVGNTQYF,TGTGCCAGCAGTTCCCAGGGGGTTGGGAATACGCAGTATTTT
TRBJ2-1,-,TRBV11-2,few,CASSLMILTGQDEQFF,TGTGCCAGCAGCTTAATGATTCTAACAGGGCAGGATGAGCAGTTCTTC
TRBJ1-4,TRBD1,TRBV5-1,-,CASSKGQGATNEKLFF,TGCGCCAGCAGCAAGGGACAGGGCGCAACTAATGAAAAACTGTTTTTT
TRBJ1-4,-,TRBV5-6,-,CASSLAATNEKLFF,TGTGCCAGCAGCTTGGCTGCAACTAATGAAAAACTGTTTTTT
TRBJ1-2,-,TRBV7-3,-,CASSPTGLYGYTF,TGTGCCAGCAGCCCCACAGGGTTATATGGCTACACCTTC
TRBJ2-7,TRBD1,TRBV12-3/TRBV12-4,-,CASRQGSYEQYF,TGTGCCAGCAGACAGGGGAGCTACGAGCAGTACTTC
TRBJ1-1,-,TRBV6-5,-,CASSYERDTEAFF,TGTGCCAGCAGTTACGAGCGGGACACTGAAGCTTTCTTT
TRBJ1-4,TRBD1,TRBV27,once,CASSLSGGEEKLFF,TGTGCCAGCAGTTTGTCAGGGGGAGAGGAAAAACTGTTTTTT
TRBJ2-2,TRBD1,TRBV11-1,-,CASSSRDRVPTGELFF,TGTGCCAGCAGCTCCCGGGACAGGGTCCCCACCGGGGAGCTGTTTTTT
TRBJ1-1,-,TRBV5-1,-,CASSLADQRMNTEAFF,TGCGCCAGCAGCTTGGCCGATCAGCGGATGAACACTGAAGCTTTCTTT
TRBJ1-4,TRBD1,TRBV29-1,-,CSVKQGAGDEKLFF,TGCAGCGTTAAACAGGGGGCGGGCGATGAAAAACTGTTTTTT
TRBJ2-7,-,TRBV9,-,CASSVGGAAGYEQYF,TGTGCCAGCAGCGTAGGAGGAGCGGCCGGCTACGAGCAGTACTTC
TRBJ2-7,TRBD1,TRBV7-8,-,CASSFTGGEQYF,TGTGCCAGCAGCTTTACAGGGGGCGAGCAGTACTTC
TRBJ2-2,-,TRBV28,-,CASSFRTVLQEDTGELFF,TGTGCCAGCAGTTTCAGGACAGTTCTTCAGGAGGACACCGGGGAGCTGTTTTTT
TRBJ1-2,-,TRBV6-2/TRBV6-3,-,CASSYNNRGYTF,TGTGCCAGCAGTTACAACAATCGAGGCTACACCTTC
TRBJ2-5,TRBD2,TRBV3-1/TRBV3-2,-,CASSQWEAGAQETQYF,TGTGCCAGCAGCCAATGGGAAGCGGGGGCCCAAGAGACCCAGTACTTC
TRBJ2-7,-,TRBV5-1,-,CASSSGSGASTYEQYF,TGCGCCAGCAGCTCGGGTTCAGGGGCCTCCACCTACGAGCAGTACTTC
TRBJ1-1,TRBD1,TRBV3-1/TRBV3-2,-,CASSLNSGQGEAFF,TGTGCCAGCAGCTTGAACTCGGGACAGGGAGAAGCTTTCTTT
TRBJ2-7,-,TRBV2,once,CASSGQTRGSEQYF,TGTGCCAGCAGTGGTCAGACTCGTGGATCCGAGCAGTACTTC
TRBJ2-7,-,TRBV6-5,once,CASSGTGTSYEQYF,TGTGCCAGCAGCGGAACAGGGACCTCCTACGAGCAGTACTTC
TRBJ2-3,TRBD2,TRBV5-1,-,CASSWGGDTQYF,TGCGCCAGCAGCTGGGGGGGAGATACGCAGTATTTT
TRBJ1-1,TRBD1,TRBV5-1,-,CASSFRDRGATEAFF,TGCGCCAGCAGCTTCCGGGACAGGGGTGCCACTGAAGCTTTCTTT
TRBJ2-3,TRBD2,TRBV27,once,CASSFRLADTQYF,TGTGCCAGCAGTTTTAGACTAGCTGATACGCAGTATTTT
TRBJ2-3,TRBD2,TRBV2,-,CASSLRTSGVTDTQYF,TGTGCCAGCAGTCTACGGACTAGCGGGGTAACAGATACGCAGTATTTT
TRBJ2-5,TRBD2,TRBV3-1/TRBV3-2,-,CASSDGLAGAPQETQYF,TGTGCCAGCAGCGACGGACTAGCGGGGGCCCCCCAAGAGACCCAGTACTTC
TRBJ2-3,-,TRBV14,-,CASSLTGTLTDTQYF,TGTGCCAGCAGTCTCACAGGGACACTCACAGATACGCAGTATTTT
TRBJ1-1,TRBD1,TRBV13,-,CATRQGEFTEAFF,TGTGCCACCCGACAGGGAGAATTTACTGAAGCTTTCTTT
TRBJ1-5,TRBD1,TRBV10-2,-,CASSELRGLSNQPQHF,TGCGCCAGCAGTGAATTGAGGGGGCTTAGCAATCAGCCCCAGCATTTT
TRBJ2-5,-,TRBV6-2/TRBV6-3,-,CASSISGLGKETQYF,TGTGCCAGTAGTATTTCGGGACTGGGAAAAGAGACCCAGTACTTC
TRBJ2-3,TRBD1,TRBV4-2,-,CASSQGTGINTQYF,TGTGCCAGCAGCCAGGGGACAGGAATCAATACGCAGTATTTT
TRBJ1-6,-,TRBV6-5,-,CASRNAGAANSPLHF,TGTGCCAGCAGAAACGCAGGGGCAGCTAATTCACCCCTCCACTTT
TRBJ2-7,TRBD2,TRBV6-5,few,CASSRDYAYEQYF,TGTGCCAGCAGCCGGGACTATGCCTACGAGCAGTACTTC
TRBJ2-7,TRBD2,TRBV2,many,CASREIAGGYEQYF,TGTGCCAGCAGAGAGATAGCGGGAGGGTACGAGCAGTACTTC
TRBJ1-2,-,TRBV27,-,CASSFRTGRGYTF,TGTGCCAGCAGTTTCCGGACGGGGAGGGGCTACACCTTC
TRBJ2-7,TRBD2,TRBV10-2,few,CASSGLAGTYEQYF,TGCGCCAGCAGCGGACTAGCGGGAACCTACGAGCAGTACTTC